This TCR beta chain was sequenced during a study of cytomegalovirus exposure and HLA in healthy donors. Of note for this clone: The antigen remains undetermined.

Notes on the study in general: A later analysis showed TCR association rates differing by HLA locus, peaking at DRB1 and lowest at HLA-C.

PCR involved 60 Vbeta and 13 Jbeta primers. TCRdb's copy holds only in-frame clones and misses some; the assay was immunoSEQ multiplex PCR. The sample holds 110,000 to 150,000 clones, about four fifths seen once. The origin of this receptor is a male donor in good health and CMV-seronegative. Input material: PBMCs.

CDR3 nucleotides: TGTGCCAGCAGTTCTCAGGGGGCCCGAAGGGAAGAGACCCAGTACTTC. Its protein product is CASSSQGARREETQYF. This rearrangement joins TRBV6-6 to TRBJ2-5; 8 positions agree with TRBD1. The germline V gene encodes CDR1 MNHNY and CDR2 SVGAGI (reference sequence). V lost 4 bases to trimming and J lost 3 bases; unmatched junction nucleotides: 10. The CDR3 covers 16 residues.